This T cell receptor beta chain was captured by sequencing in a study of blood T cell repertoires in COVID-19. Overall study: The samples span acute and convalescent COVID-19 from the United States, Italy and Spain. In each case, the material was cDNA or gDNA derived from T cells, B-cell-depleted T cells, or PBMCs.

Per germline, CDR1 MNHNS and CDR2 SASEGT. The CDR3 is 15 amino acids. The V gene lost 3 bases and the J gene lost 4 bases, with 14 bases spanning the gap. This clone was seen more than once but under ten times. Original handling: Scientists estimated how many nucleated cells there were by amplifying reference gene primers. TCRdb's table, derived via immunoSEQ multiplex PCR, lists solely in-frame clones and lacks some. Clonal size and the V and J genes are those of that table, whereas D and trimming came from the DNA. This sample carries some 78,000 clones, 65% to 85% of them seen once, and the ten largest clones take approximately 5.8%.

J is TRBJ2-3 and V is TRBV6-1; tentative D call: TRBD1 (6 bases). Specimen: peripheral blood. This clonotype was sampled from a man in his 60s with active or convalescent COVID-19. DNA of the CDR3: TGTGCCAGCAGTGATTATCGGACAGCTTCAGATACGCAGTATTTT. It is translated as CASSDYRTASDTQYF.